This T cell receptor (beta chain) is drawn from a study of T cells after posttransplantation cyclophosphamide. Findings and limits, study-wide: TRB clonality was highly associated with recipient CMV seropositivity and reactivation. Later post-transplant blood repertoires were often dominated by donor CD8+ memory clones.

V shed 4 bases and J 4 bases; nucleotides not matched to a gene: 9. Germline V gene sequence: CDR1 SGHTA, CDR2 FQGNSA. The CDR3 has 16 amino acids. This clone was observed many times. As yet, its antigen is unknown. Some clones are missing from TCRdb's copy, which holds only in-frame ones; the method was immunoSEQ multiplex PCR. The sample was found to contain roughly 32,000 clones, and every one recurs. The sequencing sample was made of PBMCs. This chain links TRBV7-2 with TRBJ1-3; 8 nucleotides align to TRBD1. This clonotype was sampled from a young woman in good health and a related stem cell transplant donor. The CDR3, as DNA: TGTGCCAGCAGCTCGACCGGACAGGGCTCCGGAAACACCATATATTTT. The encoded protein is CASSSTGQGSGNTIYF.